This TCR beta chain originates from a study of fetal regulatory T cell absence and autoimmunity. Germline V gene data show CDR1 as LNHDA and CDR2 as SQIVND (reference sequence). V lost 6 bases, J lost 8 bases, and 10 bases lay in between. The CDR3 is 11 residues long. The method was immunoSEQ multiplex PCR; TCRdb's version includes in-frame clones alone and lacks a portion of them. The sample has some 46,000 clones; about 80% are singletons. This clone was seen once. The sample was cord blood. The chain employs TRBV19 and TRBJ1-1; D ambiguous. This TCR derives from a newborn boy with IPEX syndrome. CDR3 sequence (DNA): TGTGCCAGTAGCCTAAGAGGGGAAGCTTTCTTT. Its translation: CASSLRGEAFF.